The clone carrying this T cell receptor beta chain has only a few counts. Treatment of the sample: oral pan-JAK inhibitor, 5-10 mg twice daily. This sample is part of a study of CD8+ T cells in alopecia areata. V was shortened by 4 bases and J by 2 bases, with 9 bases between the two germline ends. The CDR3 is made up of 13 amino acids. CDR1 SGHTA and CDR2 FQGNSA come from the germline V gene. RNA extraction and reverse transcription yielded cDNA as sequencing template. Generated by immunoSEQ multiplex PCR, the TCRdb table keeps only in-frame clones and is missing some. The data hold 150,000 or so clones, with about 88% observed a single time.

This chain joins TRBV7-2 and TRBJ2-7; D remains ambiguous. This TCR was recovered from a human donor with alopecia areata. The material was CD8+ T cells sorted from blood, obtained at week 4, from a patient treated with tofacitinib. This CDR3 reads CASSSAITYEQYF. The CDR3 nucleotides read TGTGCCAGCAGCTCCGCTATCACCTACGAGCAGTACTTC.